The 8 T cell receptor beta chains presented below share a single source sample, sequenced in a study of blood T cell repertoires in COVID-19. Repertoires were generated with immunoSEQ multiplex PCR, while TCRdb's copy carries only in-frame clones and drops some. The profile shows tens of thousands of clones, 89% of them singletons. The material sequenced was peripheral blood. The receptors come from a woman in her sixties or seventies with active COVID-19.

The genes are TRBV4-1 and TRBJ1-2; D is ambiguous. Germline CDR1 and CDR2: MGHRA and YSYEKL. This CDR3 has 18 residues. Between the trimmed V and J ends, which lost 1 base and 1 base, there was a span of 19 bases. CDR3 in DNA: TGCGCCAGCAGCCAAGTCGCCAAAAGTTCAGGCGTTAACTATGGCTACACCTTC. Its protein product is CASSQVAKSSGVNYGYTF.

The V call is TRBV4-1, the J call TRBJ1-5, with no clear D. This CDR3 has 18 residues. V lost 1 base and J 2 bases, leaving 18 bases between the germline ends. Germline loops: CDR1 MGHRA, CDR2 YSYEKL. The CDR3 spells CASSQARQVESGNQPQHF. The CDR3 DNA sequence: TGCGCCAGCAGCCAAGCTCGGCAGGTAGAAAGTGGCAATCAGCCCCAGCATTTT.

This clone has a handful of counts. V gene TRBV15 combines with J gene TRBJ1-2, with TRBD1 matching over 8 bases. Germline V gives CDR1 LNHNV, CDR2 YYDKDF (reference sequence). V was pared by 0 bases and J by 8 bases, with 2 bases of the junction left unmatched. The CDR3 contains 13 residues. The CDR3 region has the DNA TGTGCCACCAGCAGAGATCGGGACAGGGGCTACACCTTC. It yields the protein CATSRDRDRGYTF.

The genes are TRBV5-1 and TRBJ2-3, with 8 nucleotides matching TRBD1. Trimming removed 0 bases from V and 2 bases from J; junction bases left unmatched: 5. The germline gives CDR1 SGHRS, CDR2 YFSETQ. The CDR3 has 16 residues. The CDR3 reads CASSLGGRGPTDTQYF. CDR3 DNA sequence: TGCGCCAGCAGCTTGGGTGGCAGGGGGCCCACAGATACGCAGTATTTT. The variable domain in full, completed from reference TRBV5-1 and TRBJ2-3, reads KAGVTQTPRYLIKTRGQQVTLSCSPISGHRSVSWYQQTPGQGLQFLFEYFSETQRNKGNFPGRFSGRQFSNSRSEMNVSTLELGDSALYLCASSLGGRGPTDTQYFGPGTRLTVL.

This sequence joins TRBV5-6 and TRBJ2-1; D might be TRBD2 (6 bases). Germline CDR1 reads SGHDT; CDR2 reads YYEEEE. This CDR3 region has 13 residues. Trimming removed 4 bases at V and 10 bases at J, with 15 bases between. The chain's CDR3 is CASSRRGTQEQFF. CDR3 bases: TGTGCCAGCAGCCGGAGAGGGACTCAGGAGCAGTTCTTC.

This chain connects TRBV4-1 to TRBJ1-5; D remains ambiguous. CDR3 size: 18 residues. Trimming stripped 0 bases from V and 0 bases from J, with 15 bases between. Germline V gene lookup returns CDR1 MGHRA and CDR2 YSYEKL. In DNA, the CDR3 is TGCGCCAGCAGCCAAGATGGAGGGAACCCCTATAGCAATCAGCCCCAGCATTTT. Translation gives CASSQDGGNPYSNQPQHF.

The chain recombines TRBV3-1 (or the pseudogene TRBV3-2) with TRBJ2-3; 9 nucleotides match TRBD2. The germline V gene has CDR1 LGHDT and CDR2 YNNKEL (reference sequence). CDR3 size: 19 residues. V trimming: 0 bases; J trimming: 7 bases; junction bases outside the gene matches: 17. In nucleotides, the CDR3 is TGTGCCAGCAGCCAAGATCCTTTTACTTTGCGGGGGGGCGGATATACGCAGTATTTT. As protein: CASSQDPFTLRGGGYTQYF.

This clone is medium-sized within its sample. V gene TRBV12-3 or TRBV12-4 combines with J gene TRBJ2-7; 7 bases line up with TRBD1. The junction had 2 bases not matched to a gene; V was cut back by 6 bases and J by 0 bases. The CDR3 is 13 amino acids. The CDR3 sequence is CASSRDSSYEQYF. The CDR3 DNA is TGTGCCAGCAGCCGGGACAGCTCCTACGAGCAGTACTTC.